The entry below describes one T cell receptor (beta chain). Antigen unknown. The data belong to a study of OX40 agonist ivuxolimab in advanced cancers. Findings and limits, study-wide: Specificity for antigen went undetermined in the expanded peripheral T cells.

V lost 1 base and J lost 4; bases outside the gene matches: 7. CDR3 size: 16 residues. Germline loops: CDR1 LNHNV, CDR2 YYDKDF (reference sequence). Sequencing was performed with immunoSEQ multiplex PCR; in TCRdb, only in-frame clones are kept and a portion is missing. The sample consists of over 50,000 clones, approximately 81% of them appearing once. The source is an adult with an advanced solid tumor such as melanoma, head and neck, liver or kidney cancer. The material was CD4+ or CD8+ T cells sorted from blood, obtained in a trial of the OX40 agonist ivuxolimab. The chain links TRBV15 to TRBJ1-2, with TRBD1 matching over 9 bases. The CDR3 loop is CATSRGGQGEGYGYTF. The CDR3 nucleotides are TGTGCCACCAGCAGAGGGGGACAGGGAGAAGGCTATGGCTACACCTTC.